The T cell receptor (beta chain) under discussion was sequenced for a study of cytomegalovirus exposure and HLA in healthy donors. Overall study findings and caveats: Through in vitro validation, a few CMV-associated chains were shown to be specific for CMV antigens. Cytomegalovirus-associated status was assigned to 164 TCR beta chains. Most TCRs appeared rarely, but some public TCRs recurred in many donors.

TCRdb's copy holds only in-frame clones and misses some; the assay was immunoSEQ multiplex PCR. The sample includes approximately 300,000 clones, about nine tenths of them seen just once. CDR3 length: 13 residues. With V trimmed by 4 bases and J by 4 bases, 1 base remained unmatched. Per germline, CDR1 SQVTM and CDR2 ANQGSEA. This clone is a singleton in its sample. What it binds is not known. The specimen was PBMCs. The TCR was taken from a woman aged 18-30 years in good health and CMV-seronegative. The chain employs TRBV29-1 and TRBJ2-2; 9 nucleotides align to TRBD1. CDR3 sequence: CSVGTGVTGELFF. CDR3 coding DNA: TGCAGCGTTGGGACAGGGGTCACCGGGGAGCTGTTTTTT.